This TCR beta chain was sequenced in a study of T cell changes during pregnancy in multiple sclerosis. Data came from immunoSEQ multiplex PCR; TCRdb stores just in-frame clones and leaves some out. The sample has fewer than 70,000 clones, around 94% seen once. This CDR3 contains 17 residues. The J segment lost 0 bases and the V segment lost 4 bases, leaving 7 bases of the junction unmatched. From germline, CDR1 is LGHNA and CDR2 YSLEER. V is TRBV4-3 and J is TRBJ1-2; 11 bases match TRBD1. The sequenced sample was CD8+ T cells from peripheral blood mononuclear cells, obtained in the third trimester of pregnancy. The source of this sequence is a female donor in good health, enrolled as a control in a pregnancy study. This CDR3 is CASSPGTGGHSNYGYTF. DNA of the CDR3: TGCGCCAGCAGCCCTGGGACAGGGGGTCATTCTAACTATGGCTACACCTTC.